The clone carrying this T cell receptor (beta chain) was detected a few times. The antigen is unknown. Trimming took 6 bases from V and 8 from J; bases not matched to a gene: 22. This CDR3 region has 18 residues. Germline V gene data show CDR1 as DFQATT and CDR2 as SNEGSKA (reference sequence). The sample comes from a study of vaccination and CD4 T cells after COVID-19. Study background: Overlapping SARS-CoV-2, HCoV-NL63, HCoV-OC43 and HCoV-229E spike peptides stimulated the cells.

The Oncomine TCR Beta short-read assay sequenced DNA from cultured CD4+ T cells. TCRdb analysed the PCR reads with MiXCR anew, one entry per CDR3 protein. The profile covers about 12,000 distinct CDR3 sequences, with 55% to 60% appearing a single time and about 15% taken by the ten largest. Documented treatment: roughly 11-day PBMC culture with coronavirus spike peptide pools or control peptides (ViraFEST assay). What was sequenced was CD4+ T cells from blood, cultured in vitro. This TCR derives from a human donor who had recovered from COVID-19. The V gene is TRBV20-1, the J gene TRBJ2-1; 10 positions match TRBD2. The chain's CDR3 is CSAPPASGREGFRDEQFF. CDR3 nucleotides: TGCAGTGCCCCCCCGGCTAGCGGGAGAGAGGGATTTAGGGATGAGCAGTTCTTC.